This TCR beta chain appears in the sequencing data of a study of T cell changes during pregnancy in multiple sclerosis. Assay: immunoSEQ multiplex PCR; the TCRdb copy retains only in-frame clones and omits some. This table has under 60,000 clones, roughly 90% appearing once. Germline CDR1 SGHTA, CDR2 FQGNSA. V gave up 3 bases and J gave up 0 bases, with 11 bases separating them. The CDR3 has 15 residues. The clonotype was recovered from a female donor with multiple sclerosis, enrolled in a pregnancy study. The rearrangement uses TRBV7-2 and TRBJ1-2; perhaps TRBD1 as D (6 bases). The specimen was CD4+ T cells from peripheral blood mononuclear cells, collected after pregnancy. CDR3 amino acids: CASSLQTGSNYGYTF. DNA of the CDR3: TGTGCCAGCAGCTTGCAGACAGGCTCTAACTATGGCTACACCTTC.